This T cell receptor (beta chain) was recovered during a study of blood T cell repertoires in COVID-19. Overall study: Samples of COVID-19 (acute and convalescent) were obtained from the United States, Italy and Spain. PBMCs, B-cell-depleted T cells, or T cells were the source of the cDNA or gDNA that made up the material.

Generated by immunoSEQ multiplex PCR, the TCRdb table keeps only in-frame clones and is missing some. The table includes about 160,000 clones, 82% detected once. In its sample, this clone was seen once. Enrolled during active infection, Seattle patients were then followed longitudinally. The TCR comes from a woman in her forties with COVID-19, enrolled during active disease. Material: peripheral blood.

The CDR3 sequence is CASRWTGNDIQYF. The DNA for the CDR3 is TGTGCCAGCAGATGGACAGGGAACGACATTCAGTACTTC. This chain links TRBV2 with TRBJ2-4, with 8 bases matching TRBD1. The CDR3 consists of 13 residues. Germline V gene lookup returns CDR1 SNHLY and CDR2 FYNNEI. With V trimmed by 6 bases and J by 8 bases, 6 bases remained unmatched.